The rows below give T cell receptor beta chains drawn from one sample of a study of blood T cell repertoires in COVID-19. Sequencing used immunoSEQ multiplex PCR; TCRdb keeps in-frame clones, though not all of them. Of 370,000 or so clones listed, around 87% were seen once; the top ten hold 1.3%. The source material was PBMCs or T cells enriched from blood (not recorded which). These receptors came from a man in his thirties or forties who had recovered from COVID-19. The CDR3 runs from the conserved cysteine through the conserved F or W. The order of the fields is V gene, clone size, J gene, D gene, CDR3 length, CDR3 protein, CDR3 DNA. D genes are given only for firm matches. Rows give clone size only sometimes, using once, few, many, or a class for an expanded clone.

TRBV11-2	-	TRBJ2-1	TRBD2	15	CASSLSGGEYNEQFF	TGTGCCAGCAGCTTAAGCGGGGGGGAATACAATGAGCAGTTCTTC
TRBV7-8	once	TRBJ1-5	-	15	CASSLFEHSNQPQHF	TGTGCCAGCAGCTTATTCGAGCATAGCAATCAGCCCCAGCATTTT
TRBV19	-	TRBJ1-2	TRBD1	14	CASSPGQGVYGYTF	TGTGCCAGTAGTCCGGGACAGGGAGTCTATGGCTACACCTTC
TRBV19	-	TRBJ1-4	TRBD1	14	CASTKDRAGEKLFF	TGTGCCAGTACAAAGGACAGGGCTGGAGAAAAACTGTTTTTT
TRBV9	few	TRBJ1-5	-	21	CASSVRLYVRVGSKGNQPQHF	TGTGCCAGCAGCGTAAGGCTGTATGTCAGGGTAGGTAGTAAGGGCAATCAGCCCCAGCATTTT
TRBV7-8	-	TRBJ2-1	-	16	CASSVAFVGGVNEQFF	TGTGCCAGCAGCGTAGCCTTTGTGGGGGGAGTCAATGAGCAGTTCTTC
TRBV5-5	once	TRBJ2-1	TRBD2	16	CASSLGLAGAFNEQFF	TGTGCCAGCAGCCTGGGACTAGCGGGGGCCTTCAATGAGCAGTTCTTC
TRBV7-9	-	TRBJ2-1	TRBD2	15	CASSPAGGPVREQFF	TGTGCCAGCAGCCCAGCGGGGGGGCCCGTCCGCGAGCAGTTCTTC
TRBV28	-	TRBJ1-3	TRBD1	16	CASSLPGGDSGNTIYF	TGTGCCAGCAGTTTACCAGGGGGAGACTCTGGAAACACCATATATTTT
TRBV7-9	-	TRBJ1-1	TRBD1	14	CASSLDRVNTEAFF	TGTGCCAGCAGCCTAGACAGGGTGAACACTGAAGCTTTCTTT
TRBV27	-	TRBJ2-7	TRBD1	14	CASSLNSGTAEQYF	TGTGCCAGCAGTCTCAACTCAGGGACAGCCGAGCAGTACTTC
TRBV5-1	-	TRBJ1-2	-	15	CASKPYLQGEYGYTF	TGCGCCAGCAAGCCCTATTTACAGGGAGAGTATGGCTACACCTTC
TRBV30	-	TRBJ2-7	-	11	CAWSAGRPQYF	TGTGCCTGGAGTGCAGGCAGGCCGCAGTACTTC
TRBV6-5	-	TRBJ1-2	TRBD1	12	CAVGQGAYGYTF	TGTGCCGTGGGACAGGGAGCCTATGGCTACACCTTC
TRBV2	-	TRBJ1-5	-	14	CASKGGGGNQPQHF	TGTGCCAGCAAGGGAGGGGGAGGCAATCAGCCCCAGCATTTT
TRBV19	-	TRBJ1-1	-	12	CASGPRGLEAFF	TGTGCCAGTGGACCCAGGGGCCTTGAAGCTTTCTTT
TRBV24-1	-	TRBJ2-5	-	16	CATSDFPQLAQETQYF	TGTGCCACCAGTGATTTCCCCCAGCTAGCGCAAGAGACCCAGTACTTC
TRBV7-8	-	TRBJ1-5	TRBD1	17	CASSLVPGQGIDQPQHF	TGTGCCAGCAGCTTAGTACCGGGACAGGGAATAGATCAGCCCCAGCATTTT
TRBV27	-	TRBJ1-6	TRBD1	16	CASSFRTGVYNSPLHF	TGTGCCAGCAGTTTTAGGACAGGTGTGTATAATTCACCCCTCCACTTT
TRBV9	-	TRBJ2-7	-	14	CASSVVDGSYEQYF	TGTGCCAGCAGCGTAGTTGACGGGAGCTACGAGCAGTACTTC
TRBV10-2	-	TRBJ2-7	-	16	CASSESFVGGSYEQYF	TGCGCCAGCAGTGAGTCGTTCGTTGGCGGCTCCTACGAGCAGTACTTC
TRBV27	-	TRBJ1-3	TRBD1	14	CASRGQGAGNTIYF	TGTGCCAGCAGAGGACAGGGGGCTGGAAACACCATATATTTT
TRBV7-9	-	TRBJ1-1	-	12	CASSRENTEAFF	TGTGCCAGCAGCCGCGAGAACACTGAAGCTTTCTTT
TRBV5-1	few	TRBJ1-2	-	14	CASSSGVESYGYTF	TGCGCCAGCAGCAGCGGGGTAGAATCGTATGGCTACACCTTC
TRBV5-6	-	TRBJ2-7	-	14	CASSGKDTDYEQYF	TGTGCCAGCAGCGGGAAGGACACGGACTACGAGCAGTACTTC
TRBV4-1	-	TRBJ1-2	TRBD1	18	CASSQSYGQGGSNYGYTF	TGCGCCAGCAGCCAATCCTATGGACAGGGCGGATCTAACTATGGCTACACCTTC
TRBV2	-	TRBJ1-1	-	11	CVIAGNTEAFF	TGTGTCATTGCGGGAAACACTGAAGCTTTCTTT
TRBV5-5	-	TRBJ2-1	-	14	CASSQLGAYNEQFF	TGTGCCAGCAGTCAACTGGGAGCCTACAATGAGCAGTTCTTC
TRBV7-2	-	TRBJ2-7	TRBD2	16	CASSPRLAGGTYEQYF	TGTGCCAGCAGCCCCCGATTAGCGGGGGGCACCTACGAGCAGTACTTC
TRBV2	-	TRBJ1-3	TRBD1	14	CASTEGTGGYTIYF	TGTGCCAGCACCGAAGGGACAGGGGGTTACACCATATATTTT
TRBV6-2/TRBV6-3	-	TRBJ1-1	TRBD1	13	CASSLGTVTEAFF	TGTGCCAGCAGTTTAGGGACAGTCACTGAAGCTTTCTTT
TRBV18	-	TRBJ1-6	-	14	CASSPPNNNSPLHF	TGTGCCAGCTCACCTCCCAACAATAATTCACCCCTCCACTTT
TRBV18	once	TRBJ1-5	-	14	CASSPGASNQPQHF	TGTGCCAGCTCACCGGGGGCAAGCAATCAGCCCCAGCATTTT
TRBV4-1	-	TRBJ2-3	TRBD2	16	CASSLWTSGTTDTQYF	TGCGCCAGCAGCTTGTGGACTAGCGGAACCACAGATACGCAGTATTTT
TRBV7-2	-	TRBJ2-5	TRBD2	16	CASSPRLAGIQETQYF	TGTGCCAGCAGCCCTCGACTAGCGGGGATCCAAGAGACCCAGTACTTC
TRBV10-1	-	TRBJ1-1	-	15	CASSEAQQGYTEAFF	TGCGCCAGCAGTGAGGCCCAACAGGGTTACACTGAAGCTTTCTTT
TRBV5-1	-	TRBJ1-5	TRBD1	16	CASSTGTGPMVEPQHF	TGCGCCAGCAGCACTGGGACAGGTCCAATGGTAGAGCCCCAGCATTTT